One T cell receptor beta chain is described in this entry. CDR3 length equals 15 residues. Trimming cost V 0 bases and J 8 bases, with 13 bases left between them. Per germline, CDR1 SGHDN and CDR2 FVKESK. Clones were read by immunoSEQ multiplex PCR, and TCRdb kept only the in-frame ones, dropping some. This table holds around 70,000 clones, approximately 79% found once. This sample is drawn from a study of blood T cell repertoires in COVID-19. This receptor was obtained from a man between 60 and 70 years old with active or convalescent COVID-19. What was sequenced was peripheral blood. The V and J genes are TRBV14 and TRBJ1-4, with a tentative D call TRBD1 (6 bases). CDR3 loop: CASSQDLVRGEKLFF. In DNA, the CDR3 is TGTGCCAGCAGCCAAGATCTCGTCAGGGGAGAAAAACTGTTTTTT. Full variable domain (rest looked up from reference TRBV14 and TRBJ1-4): EAGVTQFPSHSVIEKGQTVTLRCDPISGHDNLYWYRRVMGKEIKFLLHFVKESKQDESGMPNNRFLAERTGGTYSTLKVQPAELEDSGVYFCASSQDLVRGEKLFFGSGTQLSVL.